A selection of T cell receptor beta chains follows, all from one sample in a study of patients and donors after allogeneic stem cell transplantation. From the RT-PCR reads, TCRdb called clonotypes with MiXCR, one entry per CDR3 protein. The sample has 90,000 to 120,000 distinct CDR3 sequences; approximately 40% are singletons. The sequenced material came from blood, either unsorted or a sorted T cell fraction (not recorded which). Source of these receptors: a human donor who was either an allogeneic HSCT recipient or a stem cell or donor lymphocyte infusion donor (not recorded which). It is not recorded whose cells these are; they may come from a transplant donor. Both conserved end residues are part of each CDR3. D genes are given only for firm matches. Part of the rows lack a size; the others show once, few, many or a class for expanded clones.

D gene,clone size,V gene,J gene,CDR3 protein,CDR3 DNA
-,-,TRBV5-1,TRBJ1-2,CASSLGRRNGYTF,TGCGCCAGCAGCTTGGGCCGTAGGAATGGCTACACCTTC
TRBD2,-,TRBV6-5,TRBJ2-1,CASRTGTSGDNEQFF,TGTGCCAGCAGGACCGGGACTAGCGGAGACAATGAGCAGTTCTTC
-,few,TRBV4-3,TRBJ2-7,CASSQDVGDPLYEQYF,TGCGCCAGCAGCCAAGATGTGGGAGACCCGTTATACGAGCAGTACTTC
-,-,TRBV21-1,TRBJ1-5,CASSKGGPVGSNQPQHF,TGTGCCAGCAGCAAAGGGGGGCCCGTGGGTAGCAATCAGCCCCAGCATTTT
-,-,TRBV3-1,TRBJ2-3,CASSQDGGHTQYF,TGTGCCAGCAGCCAAGATGGAGGGCATACGCAGTATTTT
TRBD2,-,TRBV5-1,TRBJ2-7,CASTPGRALDEQYF,TGCGCCAGCACCCCGGGGAGGGCTCTTGACGAGCAGTACTTC
-,-,TRBV18,TRBJ1-6,CASSPLGEAPLHF,TGTGCCAGCTCACCACTCGGGGAAGCACCCCTCCACTTT
TRBD2,-,TRBV5-1,TRBJ2-7,CASSIEAGVAAYEQYF,TGCGCCAGCAGCATAGAAGCGGGAGTGGCCGCCTACGAGCAGTACTTC
TRBD2,-,TRBV28,TRBJ2-1,CASSPPAGGLSYNEQFF,TGTGCCAGCAGTCCTCCAGCGGGAGGCCTTTCCTACAATGAGCAGTTCTTC
-,-,TRBV27,TRBJ2-4,CASSRRLEGNIQYF,TGTGCCAGCAGTCGCCGACTAGAGGGAAACATTCAGTACTTC
-,-,TRBV5-5,TRBJ2-7,CASSSAASLAIYEQYF,TGTGCCAGCAGCTCGGCCGCCTCCTTGGCCATCTACGAGCAGTACTTC
-,few,TRBV20-1,TRBJ1-1,CSAQPHMNTEAFF,TGCAGTGCTCAGCCCCACATGAACACTGAAGCTTTCTTT
TRBD2,few,TRBV29-1,TRBJ2-1,CSVGRSRGGNEQFF,TGCAGCGTTGGGAGGAGTCGGGGGGGCAATGAGCAGTTCTTC
-,few,TRBV4-3,TRBJ2-1,CASSQVIGPDEQFF,TGCGCCAGCAGCCAAGTAATAGGGCCGGATGAGCAGTTCTTC
-,-,TRBV20-1,TRBJ1-1,CSARGRGGEAFF,TGCAGTGCTAGAGGCAGGGGAGGTGAAGCTTTCTTT
-,few,TRBV20-1,TRBJ2-7,CSVPTVAAPYEQYF,TGCAGTGTCCCCACCGTGGCGGCGCCCTACGAGCAGTACTTC
-,-,TRBV12-3/TRBV12-4,TRBJ2-2,CASSLDLIGELFF,TGTGCCAGCAGTTTAGATCTCATCGGGGAGCTGTTTTTT
TRBD2,-,TRBV12-3/TRBV12-4,TRBJ2-1,CASSFGTIYNEQFF,TGTGCCAGCAGTTTCGGGACTATTTACAATGAGCAGTTCTTC
-,-,TRBV7-2,TRBJ1-1,CASSLEHRVGEAFF,TGTGCCAGCAGCTTAGAACACCGCGTCGGTGAAGCTTTCTTT
-,few,TRBV20-1,TRBJ2-7,CSARASLPYEQYF,TGCAGTGCTAGAGCTTCGCTTCCCTACGAGCAGTACTTC
-,-,TRBV12-3/TRBV12-4,TRBJ1-1,CASRRHVRDTEAFF,TGTGCCAGCAGACGCCATGTCCGGGACACTGAAGCTTTCTTT
-,once,TRBV7-9,TRBJ2-5,CASSLALPTQETQYF,TGTGCCAGCAGCTTAGCACTACCCACTCAGGAGACCCAGTACTTC
-,-,TRBV12-3/TRBV12-4,TRBJ2-1,CASSLRLAHEQFF,TGTGCCAGCAGTTTGCGGCTAGCCCATGAGCAGTTCTTC
-,-,TRBV20-1,TRBJ2-2,CSASTTMGLNTGELFF,TGCAGTGCTAGTACCACCATGGGCCTGAACACCGGGGAGCTGTTTTTT
TRBD2,-,TRBV28,TRBJ2-4,CASSLQLAVAIQYF,TGTGCCAGCAGTCTCCAACTAGCGGTTGCCATTCAGTACTTC
-,-,TRBV24-1,TRBJ1-2,CATSDLSANYGYTF,TGTGCCACCAGTGATCTATCAGCTAACTATGGCTACACCTTC
-,-,TRBV12-3/TRBV12-4,TRBJ2-1,CASSSNPSEQFF,TGTGCCAGCAGTTCTAACCCATCAGAGCAGTTCTTC
TRBD1,many,TRBV2,TRBJ1-3,CASSGDRGRGNTIYF,TGTGCCAGCAGTGGGGACAGGGGGAGAGGAAACACCATATATTTT
TRBD1,many,TRBV29-1,TRBJ1-2,CSVRQGTYGYTF,TGCAGCGTCCGACAGGGGACCTATGGCTACACCTTC
TRBD1,-,TRBV12-3/TRBV12-4,TRBJ2-7,CASRGRDRAYEQYF,TGTGCCAGCAGGGGCCGCGACAGGGCTTACGAGCAGTACTTC
TRBD2,-,TRBV12-3/TRBV12-4,TRBJ2-4,CASSLRWEGPGNIQYF,TGTGCCAGCAGTTTAAGGTGGGAGGGCCCGGGAAACATTCAGTACTTC
-,few,TRBV7-9,TRBJ1-1,CASSVSGVTEAFF,TGTGCCAGCAGCGTTTCGGGGGTCACTGAAGCTTTCTTT
-,-,TRBV18,TRBJ1-2,CASSPAGATNYGYTF,TGTGCCAGCTCACCGGCGGGGGCGACTAACTATGGCTACACCTTC
-,once,TRBV29-1,TRBJ2-7,CSVPGSYSYEQYF,TGCAGCGTGCCAGGAAGCTATTCCTACGAGCAGTACTTC
-,-,TRBV27,TRBJ2-3,CASSLGLARPDTQYF,TGTGCCAGCAGCCTGGGTCTAGCGAGGCCAGATACGCAGTATTTT
-,few,TRBV13,TRBJ1-1,CASSLLSEAFF,TGTGCCAGCAGCTTACTGTCTGAAGCTTTCTTT
TRBD2,-,TRBV29-1,TRBJ2-1,CSVQAPSGVVDEQFF,TGCAGCGTTCAAGCGCCTAGCGGGGTAGTGGATGAGCAGTTCTTC
TRBD2,few,TRBV29-1,TRBJ2-1,CSVEGLAGGPSYNEQFF,TGCAGCGTTGAGGGCCTAGCGGGAGGGCCCTCCTACAATGAGCAGTTCTTC
-,few,TRBV5-6,TRBJ1-3,CASRTTGSSGNTIYF,TGTGCCAGCAGGACCACAGGCAGCTCTGGAAACACCATATATTTT
-,-,TRBV4-3,TRBJ2-7,CASSHRGATEQYF,TGCGCCAGCAGCCATAGGGGAGCCACCGAGCAGTACTTC
-,few,TRBV4-3,TRBJ1-2,CASSQDLPGGVRGYTF,TGCGCCAGCAGCCAAGACCTCCCGGGGGGCGTCCGTGGCTACACCTTC
TRBD1,once,TRBV5-1,TRBJ2-7,CASSRGQGRAGTYEQYF,TGCGCCAGCAGCCGTGGACAGGGACGAGCGGGTACCTACGAGCAGTACTTC
TRBD1,-,TRBV9,TRBJ1-1,CASSLSGGNTEAFF,TGTGCCAGCAGCTTATCAGGGGGAAACACTGAAGCTTTCTTT
TRBD2,-,TRBV7-2,TRBJ2-2,CASSLGPAGTTGELFF,TGTGCCAGCAGCTTAGGGCCAGCGGGAACGACCGGGGAGCTGTTTTTT
TRBD2,few,TRBV6-2/TRBV6-3,TRBJ2-1,CASSQWGGESDEQFF,TGTGCCAGCAGCCAATGGGGAGGGGAGAGTGATGAGCAGTTCTTC
-,few,TRBV20-1,TRBJ1-5,CSARPWRHSNQPQHF,TGCAGTGCTAGACCCTGGCGCCATAGCAATCAGCCCCAGCATTTT
-,-,TRBV12-3/TRBV12-4,TRBJ2-1,CASSAVLALTHEQFF,TGTGCCAGCAGTGCCGTTCTAGCCCTTACTCATGAGCAGTTCTTC
TRBD2,-,TRBV7-2,TRBJ2-5,CASSILAGGETQYF,TGTGCCAGCAGCATACTAGCGGGAGGAGAGACCCAGTACTTC
TRBD1,few,TRBV20-1,TRBJ1-4,CSARPTGGPEKLFF,TGCAGTGCTAGACCGACAGGGGGTCCTGAAAAACTGTTTTTT
TRBD2,-,TRBV9,TRBJ2-1,CASSVAGTSGEQFF,TGTGCCAGCAGCGTAGCTGGGACTAGCGGTGAGCAGTTCTTC
-,-,TRBV10-3,TRBJ2-3,CAISESGPQADTQYF,TGTGCCATCAGTGAGTCTGGACCCCAGGCAGATACGCAGTATTTT
-,few,TRBV20-1,TRBJ1-3,CSASNDPGNTIYF,TGCAGTGCTTCAAATGACCCCGGAAACACCATATATTTT